This T cell receptor beta chain was recovered during a study of long-term antiretroviral therapy in people with HIV. As for the study in general: The 2015 immediate-ART recommendation was preceded by the earliest samples by about a decade.

Study conclusions and caveats: Relative to transplant donor controls, diversity remained lower despite increasing after ART.

Runs used v3.0 of the immunoSEQ assay and were done at survey level. Method: immunoSEQ multiplex PCR; TCRdb's copy keeps in-frame clones and lacks some. This sample has some 16,000 clones, with approximately 84% found just once. Worth noting for this clone: Its specificity is not known.

The CDR3 runs to 16 residues. V was pared by 4 bases and J by 0 bases, with 5 bases of the junction left unmatched. Germline lookup yields CDR1 SGHNT and CDR2 YYREEE (reference sequence). Specimen: unsorted PBMCs, collected 0.5 years after starting antiretroviral therapy. The chain has TRBV5-4 and TRBJ2-4; 9 bases match TRBD1. The sequence was obtained from a woman between 40 and 50 years old with HIV. The CDR3 here is CASSLGQGLAKNIQYF. CDR3 bases: TGTGCCAGCAGCCTCGGACAGGGGCTAGCCAAAAACATTCAGTACTTC. The full variable domain, completed using reference TRBV5-4 and TRBJ2-4, is ETGVTQSPTHLIKTRGQQVTLRCSSQSGHNTVSWYQQALGQGPQFIFQYYREEENGRGNFPPRFSGLQFPNYSSELNVNALELDDSALYLCASSLGQGLAKNIQYFGAGTRLSVL.